These 21 T cell receptor beta chains share one sample of origin, sequenced in a study of CD8 T cells in Susac syndrome. RNA in amounts of about 0.45 to 1 ug was reverse transcribed with random hexamers. TCRdb re-called the immunoSEQ multiplex PCR reads with MiXCR, one entry per CDR3 protein. The sample yields 150,000 to 200,000 distinct CDR3 sequences, around 95% seen once. Sequencing input: CD4+ T cells from PBMCs. The receptors derive from a human donor in good health.

The rearrangement joins TRBV5-1 to TRBJ2-3; tentatively, D is TRBD2 (6 bases). Trimming left V 0 bases short and J 0 bases short, with 8 bases between. The CDR3 runs to 15 residues. Per germline, CDR1 SGHRS and CDR2 YFSETQ. DNA for the CDR3: TGCGCCAGCAGCTTGGGGAGCGGGAGCACAGATACGCAGTATTTT. Amino acids: CASSLGSGSTDTQYF. Combining the CDR3 with reference TRBV5-1 and TRBJ2-3 gives the whole variable domain KAGVTQTPRYLIKTRGQQVTLSCSPISGHRSVSWYQQTPGQGLQFLFEYFSETQRNKGNFPGRFSGRQFSNSRSEMNVSTLELGDSALYLCASSLGSGSTDTQYFGPGTRLTVL.

J is TRBJ1-2 and V is TRBV29-1, with D perhaps TRBD1 (5 bases). The V gene lost 7 bases and the J gene lost 4 bases, with 13 bases spanning the gap. In germline, CDR1 is SQVTM, CDR2 ANQGSEA. This CDR3 has 12 residues. The CDR3 sequence is CSAGSGIYGYTF. For the CDR3, the DNA is TGCAGCGCCGGATCAGGGATCTATGGCTACACCTTC.

The chain carries TRBV12-3 or TRBV12-4 and TRBJ2-1; D perhaps matches TRBD2 (6 bases). Trimming pared 5 bases from V and 9 bases from J, leaving 11 bases between. CDR3 size: 12 residues. The CDR3 here is CASSRLGPEQFF. The CDR3 bases are TGTGCCAGCAGTAGACTAGGCCCTGAGCAGTTCTTC.

J is TRBJ2-1 and V is TRBV3-1, with TRBD2 identical over 8 bases. The CDR3 spans 15 residues. Germline assignment: CDR1 LGHDT and CDR2 YNNKEL (reference sequence). Germline trimming cut 1 base from V and 7 bases from J; bases unmatched to any gene: 6. The CDR3 DNA is TGTGCCAGCAGCCAAGCGGGGGGGACTAGGAATGAGCAGTTCTTC. It translates to CASSQAGGTRNEQFF.

This clonotype was counted once. The DNA for the CDR3 is TGTGCCAGCAGCTTAGAGACAGTAAATTCACCCCTCCACTTT. Amino acids: CASSLETVNSPLHF. This chain joins TRBV7-9 and TRBJ1-6; tentative D call: TRBD1 (5 bases). V gave up 1 base and J gave up 7 bases, with 8 bases separating them. This CDR3 region has 14 residues. Per germline, CDR1 SEHNR and CDR2 FQNEAQ (reference sequence).

V gene TRBV12-5 combines with J gene TRBJ2-5, with a tentative D call TRBD2 (5 bases). Trimming took off 7 bases at V and 4 bases at J, with 7 bases between the two ends. The germline V gene has CDR1 LGHNT and CDR2 FRNRAP. This CDR3 comprises 11 residues. CDR3 residues: CASAGRETQYF. The DNA of the CDR3 is TGTGCTAGTGCGGGGAGAGAGACCCAGTACTTC.

The rearrangement links TRBV18 to TRBJ2-7, with 7 bases that match TRBD2. Germline loops: CDR1 KGHSH, CDR2 LQKENI. The CDR3 loop spans 15 amino acids. The ends lost 4 bases at V and 5 bases at J; junction bases unmatched: 11. CDR3 nucleotide sequence: TGTGCCAGCTCACAGGGAGGGACCTCGGTCGACGAGCAGTACTTC. Translation gives CASSQGGTSVDEQYF. The variable domain in full, with the rest retrieved from reference TRBV18 and TRBJ2-7, is NAGVMQNPRHLVRRRGQEARLRCSPMKGHSHVYWYRQLPEEGLKFMVYLQKENIIDESGMPKERFSAEFPKEGPSILRIQQVVRGDSAAYFCASSQGGTSVDEQYFGPGTRLTVT.

This clonotype was picked up one time. The chain recombines TRBV28 with TRBJ1-1, with D possibly TRBD1 on 6 matching bases. The CDR3 runs 13 residues. The germline gives CDR1 MDHEN, CDR2 SYDVKM. V lost 9 bases and J lost 10, with 21 bases in between. CDR3 DNA: TGTGCCAGTAATACAAGAAAGGGGGGGCGAGCTTTCTTT. Its protein is CASNTRKGGRAFF.

The gene calls are TRBV19 and TRBJ1-2; D remains ambiguous. Trimming removed 7 bases at V and 4 bases at J, with 16 bases between. Germline CDR1 is LNHDA and CDR2 is SQIVND (reference sequence). This CDR3 is built from 14 residues. The CDR3 sequence: CASTGDRVLYGYTF. CDR3 sequence (DNA): TGTGCCAGTACCGGAGACCGCGTCCTCTATGGCTACACCTTC.

The chain has TRBV20-1 and TRBJ2-7; tentative D call: TRBD1 (6 bases). The CDR3 extends over 11 amino acids. CDR1 is DFQATT, CDR2 SNEGSKA, per germline (reference sequence). The V and J ends lost 4 bases and 6 bases respectively, with 10 bases between them. The CDR3 DNA sequence: TGCAGTGCTACGACAGGAACCGAGCAGTACTTC. It yields the protein CSATTGTEQYF.

The chain is built from TRBV4-3 and TRBJ2-3; unclear D gene. The CDR3 length is 12 residues. Trimming pared 6 bases from V and 4 bases from J, leaving 8 bases between. CDR1 LGHNA and CDR2 YSLEER come from the germline V gene. Here the CDR3 DNA reads TGCGCCAGCAGTTACTATTCAGATACGCAGTATTTT. Its translation is CASSYYSDTQYF.

V and J are TRBV15 and TRBJ1-4, with no clear D. V dropped 3 bases and J dropped 8 bases, with 7 bases sitting between them. Germline assignment: CDR1 LNHNV and CDR2 YYDKDF (reference sequence). The CDR3 length is 12 residues. The CDR3 loop reads CATSRGKEKLFF. The CDR3 nucleotides read TGTGCCACCAGCAGGGGGAAGGAAAAACTGTTTTTT.

The chain links TRBV20-1 to TRBJ2-1, with unresolved D. V lost 5 bases, J lost 4 bases, and 9 bases lay in between. The CDR3 totals 12 residues. The V gene's germline CDR1 is DFQATT and CDR2 SNEGSKA (reference sequence). For the CDR3, the DNA is TGCAGTGCTTGGCAGGTTTACAATGAGCAGTTCTTC. This translates into CSAWQVYNEQFF.

This rearrangement joins TRBV29-1 to TRBJ2-3; either TRBD1 or TRBD2 may supply D (5 bases each). CDR3 length: 14 residues. Per the germline V gene, CDR1 is SQVTM and CDR2 is ANQGSEA. With 6 bases removed from V and 3 bases from J, the gap between germline ends came to 16 bases. In DNA, the CDR3 is TGCAGCGTGGCTCGAGGGACGGAAACAGATACGCAGTATTTT. It specifies CSVARGTETDTQYF.

V is TRBV20-1 and J is TRBJ2-7, with 7 bases lining up with TRBD1. The V and J ends lost 0 bases and 1 base, in that order; junction bases with no gene match: 6. The CDR3 has 15 amino acids. Germline V CDR1 and CDR2: DFQATT, SNEGSKA (reference sequence). The CDR3 nucleotides read TGCAGTGCTAGAGATAGACAGGGTATATCCTACGAGCAGTACTTC. This encodes CSARDRQGISYEQYF.

The chain recombines TRBV5-7 with TRBJ2-1; the D call may be TRBD1 or TRBD2 (5 bases each). TRBV5-7 is annotated as an ORF whose role is uncertain. This CDR3 contains 17 residues. The ends were cut back, 0 bases at V and 5 bases at J, with 18 bases in the middle. CDR3: CASSLEEVGGPNNEQFF. Here the CDR3 DNA reads TGTGCCAGCAGCTTGGAAGAGGTTGGGGGACCAAACAATGAGCAGTTCTTC.

The rearrangement links TRBV29-1 to TRBJ2-3, with D perhaps matching TRBD1 (6 bases). From germline, CDR1 is SQVTM and CDR2 ANQGSEA. The CDR3 contains 13 residues. V was pared by 8 bases and J by 2 bases, with 14 bases between. The CDR3 loop is CSPWTATTDTQYF. The CDR3 DNA sequence: TGCAGCCCATGGACAGCCACCACAGATACGCAGTATTTT.

The rearrangement links TRBV2 to TRBJ2-3, with 9 bases fitting TRBD1. The CDR3 is 15 amino acids. Germline CDR1 and CDR2: SNHLY and FYNNEI. Losses at the gene ends were 5 bases for V and 4 bases for J; bases not matched to a gene: 7. CDR3 nucleotides: TGTGCCAGCAGTCGGGGACAGGGTAGGGCAGATACGCAGTATTTT. As protein: CASSRGQGRADTQYF.

This chain links TRBV5-1 with TRBJ2-1; 10 bases agree with TRBD1. CDR1 and CDR2 from the germline V gene are SGHRS and YFSETQ. There are 16 residues in the CDR3. Trimming took 4 bases from V and 2 from J; bases not matched to a gene: 6. CDR3 amino acids: CASSNPGTGAYNEQFF. CDR3 sequence (DNA): TGCGCCAGCAGCAACCCCGGGACAGGGGCCTACAATGAGCAGTTCTTC.

V usage is TRBV5-1 and J usage is TRBJ2-5, with no clear D. V lost 0 bases and J lost 5, with 8 bases in between. From germline, CDR1 is SGHRS and CDR2 YFSETQ. This CDR3 region has 13 residues. CDR3 amino acids: CASSLEISETQYF. The CDR3 coding sequence is TGCGCCAGCAGCTTGGAGATTAGCGAGACCCAGTACTTC.

This sequence joins TRBV20-1 and TRBJ1-5; 7 nucleotides line up with TRBD1. The length of the CDR3 is 14 residues. From germline, CDR1 is DFQATT and CDR2 SNEGSKA (reference sequence). V was clipped by 2 bases and J by 4 bases; unmatched bases: 5. This CDR3 reads CSARRGQLNQPQHF. The DNA of the CDR3 is TGCAGTGCTAGAAGGGGGCAGCTTAATCAGCCCCAGCATTTT.